This is a list of T cell receptor beta chains from one sample in a study of blood T cells in healthy people across ages. TCRdb redid the calling of the 5' RACE reads with MiXCR, one entry per CDR3 protein. The table records hundreds of thousands of distinct CDR3 sequences, approximately 47% of them present only once. Sequenced: blood. These receptors were taken from a man in his sixties in good health. The CDR3 runs from the conserved cysteine through the conserved F or W. The order of the fields is V gene, J gene, clone size, D gene, CDR3 protein, CDR3 DNA. The D gene is left open where the match is weak. Only part of the rows carry a size: once, few, many, or a class if the clone is expanded.

>TRBV7-2|TRBJ1-4|-|-
CASSLGAGNEKLFF
TGTGCCAGCAGCTTAGGGGCGGGTAATGAAAAACTGTTTTTT
>TRBV12-3/TRBV12-4|TRBJ2-3|-|-
CASNLYTTDTQYF
TGTGCCAGCAACCTCTACACCACAGATACGCAGTATTTT
>TRBV10-3|TRBJ2-3|-|TRBD2
CAISLSGSGDTQYF
TGTGCCATCAGCCTTAGCGGGAGCGGGGATACGCAGTATTTT
>TRBV7-6|TRBJ2-7|-|-
CASSQDGGRNEQYF
TGTGCCAGCAGCCAGGACGGGGGTAGGAACGAGCAGTACTTC
>TRBV29-1|TRBJ2-7|few|-
CSAARDTSSYEQYF
TGCAGCGCCGCCAGGGACACAAGTTCCTACGAGCAGTACTTC
>TRBV20-1|TRBJ2-7|few|-
CSASPTGRGDEQYF
TGCAGTGCTAGCCCAACCGGCAGGGGCGACGAGCAGTACTTC
>TRBV6-6|TRBJ2-7|-|TRBD2
CAGSWTSEQYF
TGTGCCGGCAGTTGGACTAGCGAGCAGTACTTC
>TRBV11-2|TRBJ2-7|-|-
CASRDYRGPTYEQYF
TGTGCCAGCAGGGACTACAGGGGCCCTACCTACGAGCAGTACTTC
>TRBV12-3/TRBV12-4|TRBJ2-1|-|TRBD1
CASSGRRGLRISNEQFF
TGTGCCAGCAGTGGGCGCAGGGGGCTCCGGATTAGCAATGAGCAGTTCTTC
>TRBV2|TRBJ2-6|-|-
CASIRTDSGANVLTF
TGTGCCAGCATTCGGACAGATTCTGGGGCCAACGTCCTGACTTTC
>TRBV7-2|TRBJ2-3|-|-
CASSLNVDTQYF
TGTGCCAGCAGCTTAAATGTAGATACGCAGTATTTT
>TRBV7-2|TRBJ1-2|-|-
CASSRGQGNRYTF
TGTGCCAGCAGCCGAGGGCAGGGGAATCGCTACACCTTC
>TRBV12-3/TRBV12-4|TRBJ2-7|once|TRBD2
CASSPGLVGEQYF
TGTGCCAGCAGCCCCGGACTAGTAGGCGAGCAGTACTTC
>TRBV4-2|TRBJ2-1|-|TRBD2
CASSQDSGLAGAYNEQFF
TGTGCCAGCAGCCAAGATTCGGGCCTAGCGGGAGCCTACAATGAGCAGTTCTTC
>TRBV7-2|TRBJ2-7|-|-
CASSRRGQTYEQYF
TGTGCCAGCAGCCGGAGGGGACAGACTTACGAGCAGTACTTC
>TRBV16|TRBJ1-2|few|-
CASSQAVDISGYTF
TGTGCCAGCAGCCAAGCCGTGGACATCAGCGGCTACACCTTC
>TRBV28|TRBJ2-5|-|TRBD2
CASSFVSLSGRSETQYF
TGTGCCAGCAGTTTTGTTAGTCTTAGCGGGAGATCAGAGACCCAGTACTTC
>TRBV28|TRBJ2-7|few|TRBD2
CASTSPGLASYEQYF
TGTGCCAGCACCTCTCCGGGACTAGCGTCCTACGAGCAGTACTTC
>TRBV20-1|TRBJ2-1|-|-
CSARSPHNNEQFF
TGCAGTGCTAGGTCACCCCACAACAATGAGCAGTTCTTC
>TRBV20-1|TRBJ1-2|few|-
CSARATLQVSYGYTF
TGCAGTGCTAGAGCCACTTTACAGGTATCCTATGGCTACACCTTC
>TRBV6-2/TRBV6-3|TRBJ2-7|-|-
CASTSLRNGGLYEQYF
TGTGCCAGCACCTCCCTCAGGAACGGCGGGTTGTACGAGCAGTACTTC
>TRBV20-1|TRBJ1-1|few|-
CSALEGTGGAFF
TGCAGTGCCCTAGAAGGGACCGGTGGAGCTTTCTTT
>TRBV7-2|TRBJ2-1|few|TRBD2
CASSPKRTSMAEQFF
TGTGCCAGCAGCCCTAAGAGGACTAGCATGGCTGAGCAGTTCTTC
>TRBV4-3|TRBJ1-4|-|TRBD1
CASSQGRGATNEELFF
TGCGCCAGCAGCCAAGGCAGGGGGGCAACTAATGAAGAACTGTTTTTT
>TRBV10-3|TRBJ2-3|once|TRBD2
CAISESGTSGSDTQYF
TGTGCCATCAGTGAGTCGGGGACTAGCGGTTCAGATACGCAGTATTTT
>TRBV20-1|TRBJ2-5|once|-
CSARDPAGLLQETQYF
TGCAGTGCTAGAGATCCCGCAGGTTTGCTCCAAGAGACCCAGTACTTC
>TRBV6-1|TRBJ2-6|few|-
CASSITGTPISGANVLTF
TGTGCCAGCAGTATTACCGGGACACCTATCTCTGGGGCCAACGTCCTGACTTTC
>TRBV6-5|TRBJ2-4|-|TRBD1
CASSSLTGGGIQYF
TGTGCCAGCAGTTCCCTGACAGGGGGAGGCATTCAGTACTTC
>TRBV27|TRBJ2-1|-|-
CASSLSGVPYNEQFF
TGTGCCAGCAGTTTATCAGGGGTTCCCTACAATGAGCAGTTCTTC
>TRBV7-2|TRBJ2-6|-|TRBD1
CTSSFLWDRVISGANVLTF
TGTACCAGCAGCTTTCTGTGGGACAGGGTCATCTCTGGGGCCAACGTCCTGACTTTC
>TRBV9|TRBJ2-1|-|-
CASSGRLGYNEQFF
TGTGCCAGCAGCGGACGACTAGGATACAATGAGCAGTTCTTC
>TRBV27|TRBJ2-3|-|TRBD2
CASTQPPGGRPQYF
TGTGCCAGCACCCAACCCCCGGGAGGGAGACCGCAGTATTTT
>TRBV9|TRBJ2-3|few|-
CASSVAGVGDTQYF
TGTGCCAGCAGCGTAGCCGGGGTGGGAGATACGCAGTATTTT
>TRBV20-1|TRBJ2-1|-|-
CSTTTHNEQFF
TGCAGTACGACTACCCACAATGAGCAGTTCTTC
>TRBV14|TRBJ2-1|-|TRBD2
CASSQSGGAGNEQFF
TGTGCCAGCAGCCAGAGCGGGGGGGCGGGCAATGAGCAGTTCTTC
>TRBV5-1|TRBJ2-1|-|TRBD2
CASSLVPQSLASGAYNEQFF
TGCGCCAGCAGCTTGGTCCCCCAATCTTTAGCTAGCGGGGCCTACAATGAGCAGTTCTTC
>TRBV7-9|TRBJ2-6|many|-
CASSLQFGANVLTF
TGTGCCAGCAGCTTGCAGTTTGGGGCCAACGTCCTGACTTTC
>TRBV11-3|TRBJ2-7|-|-
CASSLDGGQYEQYF
TGTGCCAGCAGCTTAGACGGCGGACAATACGAGCAGTACTTC
>TRBV29-1|TRBJ2-1|once|-
CSVGPAAADGEQFF
TGCAGCGTTGGTCCTGCAGCGGCGGACGGGGAGCAGTTCTTC
>TRBV20-1|TRBJ1-2|-|-
CSAEQVYGYTF
TGCAGTGCCGAGCAGGTCTATGGCTACACCTTC
>TRBV15|TRBJ1-4|-|TRBD1
CATSPGQGNEKLFF
TGTGCCACCAGCCCGGGACAGGGGAATGAAAAACTGTTTTTT
>TRBV20-1|TRBJ1-1|-|TRBD1
CSASGRDRALNTEAFF
TGCAGTGCTAGCGGAAGGGACAGGGCATTGAACACTGAAGCTTTCTTT
>TRBV20-1|TRBJ2-1|-|TRBD1
CSADPGQGGHNVQFF
TGCAGTGCAGACCCGGGACAGGGGGGACACAATGTGCAGTTCTTC
>TRBV6-2/TRBV6-3|TRBJ2-7|-|TRBD1
CASTLEGTGFDEQYF
TGTGCCAGCACCCTGGAAGGGACAGGGTTCGACGAGCAGTACTTC
>TRBV19|TRBJ2-3|-|-
CASTEGVVGTDTQYF
TGTGCCAGTACCGAGGGTGTTGTTGGCACAGATACGCAGTATTTT
>TRBV12-3/TRBV12-4|TRBJ2-2|-|-
CASSSQGVNTGELFF
TGTGCCAGCAGTTCCCAGGGCGTGAACACCGGGGAGCTGTTTTTT
>TRBV28|TRBJ1-5|many|-
CASSSPGIVNQPQHF
TGTGCCAGCAGTTCCCCAGGCATCGTTAATCAGCCCCAGCATTTT
>TRBV7-3|TRBJ1-4|-|-
CASSPGGKTNEKLFF
TGTGCCAGCAGCCCAGGAGGGAAGACTAATGAAAAACTGTTTTTT
>TRBV28|TRBJ2-7|-|TRBD2
CASKTSGSGGETQYF
TGTGCCAGCAAAACTAGCGGGTCCGGGGGAGAGACTCAGTACTTC
>TRBV12-3/TRBV12-4|TRBJ1-2|many|TRBD1
CASSHGRRQGIYGYTF
TGTGCCAGCAGCCATGGGAGGAGACAGGGGATTTATGGCTACACCTTC
>TRBV15|TRBJ2-4|few|TRBD1
CATSDRGTIQYF
TGTGCCACTTCTGACAGGGGGACCATTCAGTACTTC
>TRBV7-3|TRBJ2-6|-|-
CASSPRGVDLGANVLTF
TGTGCCAGCAGCCCCAGGGGGGTAGATCTAGGGGCCAACGTCCTGACTTTC
>TRBV20-1|TRBJ2-1|few|-
CSASRDGRNEQFF
TGCAGTGCTAGTAGAGATGGTCGCAATGAGCAGTTCTTC
>TRBV6-5|TRBJ1-6|-|-
CASSLDRYSPLHF
TGTGCCAGCAGTTTAGACAGATATTCACCCCTCCACTTT
>TRBV28|TRBJ2-3|-|-
CASSLPDPTDTQYF
TGTGCCAGCAGTTTACCTGACCCCACAGATACGCAGTATTTT
>TRBV12-3/TRBV12-4|TRBJ2-1|-|TRBD1
CASSFAGGRNEQFF
TGTGCCAGCAGTTTCGCAGGGGGCCGGAATGAGCAGTTCTTC
>TRBV27|TRBJ2-1|-|TRBD2
CASSSSGGVGYNEQFF
TGTGCCAGCAGTTCAAGCGGGGGGGTTGGTTACAATGAGCAGTTCTTC
>TRBV20-1|TRBJ2-1|once|-
CSARGAGSSYNEQFF
TGCAGTGCTAGAGGGGCAGGGAGCTCCTACAATGAGCAGTTCTTC
>TRBV20-1|TRBJ1-4|-|-
CSARTIDREAEKLFF
TGCAGTGCTAGAACGATAGACAGAGAAGCTGAAAAACTGTTTTTT
>TRBV29-1|TRBJ2-6|many|-
CSARPSGANVLTF
TGCAGCGCCCGGCCGTCCGGGGCCAACGTCCTGACTTTC